This paragraph covers one T cell receptor (beta chain) sequence. As yet, its antigen is unknown. This table comes from immunoSEQ multiplex PCR, and its TCRdb copy is limited to in-frame clones, with some not included. The sample lists 48,000 or so clones, roughly 80% occurring once. This specimen comes from a study of T cells in localized non-small cell lung cancer. The study, taken as a whole, reports: Adjacent uninvolved lung tissue had the highest T cell clonality, exceeding tumor. Researchers found a median approximately 50 of the top 100 tumor clones in adjacent lung.

Germline lookup yields CDR1 KGHSH and CDR2 LQKENI. J gave up 6 bases and V 2 bases, and 8 bases lay outside the gene matches. The CDR3 loop spans 17 amino acids. The TCR originated in a man aged 40-75 years with stage I squamous cell lung carcinoma. This chain joins TRBV18 and TRBJ2-3; TRBD2 aligns across 13 bases. The sequencing used peripheral blood, collected before any cancer treatment. CDR3 protein: CASSPAVATSGGDTQYF. In nucleotides, the CDR3 is TGTGCCAGCTCACCAGCAGTTGCGACTAGCGGGGGGGATACGCAGTATTTT. Combining the CDR3 with reference TRBV18 and TRBJ2-3 gives the whole variable domain NAGVMQNPRHLVRRRGQEARLRCSPMKGHSHVYWYRQLPEEGLKFMVYLQKENIIDESGMPKERFSAEFPKEGPSILRIQQVVRGDSAAYFCASSPAVATSGGDTQYFGPGTRLTVL.